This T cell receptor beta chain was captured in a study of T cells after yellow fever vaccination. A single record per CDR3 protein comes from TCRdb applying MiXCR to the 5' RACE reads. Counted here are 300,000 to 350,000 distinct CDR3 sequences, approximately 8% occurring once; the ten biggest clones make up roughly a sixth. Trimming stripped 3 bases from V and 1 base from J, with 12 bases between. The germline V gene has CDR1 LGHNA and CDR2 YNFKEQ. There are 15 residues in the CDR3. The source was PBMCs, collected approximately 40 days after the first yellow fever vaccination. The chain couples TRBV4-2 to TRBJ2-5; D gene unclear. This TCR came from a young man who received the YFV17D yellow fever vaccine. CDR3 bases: TGTGCCAGCAGCCACGACCAGTACTCCCAAGAGACCCAGTACTTC. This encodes CASSHDQYSQETQYF.